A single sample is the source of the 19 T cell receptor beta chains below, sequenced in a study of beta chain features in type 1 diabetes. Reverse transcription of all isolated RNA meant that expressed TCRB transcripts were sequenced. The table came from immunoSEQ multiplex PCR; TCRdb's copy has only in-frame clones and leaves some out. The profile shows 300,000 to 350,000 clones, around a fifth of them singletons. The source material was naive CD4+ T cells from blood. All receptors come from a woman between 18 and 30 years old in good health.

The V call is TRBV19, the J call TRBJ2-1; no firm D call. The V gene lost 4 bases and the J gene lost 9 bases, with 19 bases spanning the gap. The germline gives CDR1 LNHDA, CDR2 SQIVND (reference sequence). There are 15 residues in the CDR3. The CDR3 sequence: CASSSPNARSFEQFF. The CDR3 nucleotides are TGTGCCAGTAGTAGCCCTAATGCCCGATCTTTTGAGCAGTTCTTC.

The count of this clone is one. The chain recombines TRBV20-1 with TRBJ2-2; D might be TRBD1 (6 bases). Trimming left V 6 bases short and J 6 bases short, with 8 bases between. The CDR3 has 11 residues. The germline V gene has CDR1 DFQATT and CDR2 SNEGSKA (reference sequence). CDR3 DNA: TGCAGTGCCAAGGGGGCCGGGGAGCTGTTTTTT. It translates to CSAKGAGELFF.

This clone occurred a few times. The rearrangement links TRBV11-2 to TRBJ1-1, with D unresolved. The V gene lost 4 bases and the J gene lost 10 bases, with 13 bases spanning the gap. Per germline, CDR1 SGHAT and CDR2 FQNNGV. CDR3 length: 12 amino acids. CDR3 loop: CASSSITGGAFF. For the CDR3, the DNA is TGTGCCAGCAGCTCCATTACCGGCGGAGCTTTCTTT.

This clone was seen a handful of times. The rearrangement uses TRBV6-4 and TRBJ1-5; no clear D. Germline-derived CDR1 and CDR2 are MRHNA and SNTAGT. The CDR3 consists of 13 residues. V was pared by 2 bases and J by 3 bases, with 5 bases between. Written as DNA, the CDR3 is TGTGCCAGCAGTGACGGAGTCAATCAGCCCCAGCATTTT. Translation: CASSDGVNQPQHF.

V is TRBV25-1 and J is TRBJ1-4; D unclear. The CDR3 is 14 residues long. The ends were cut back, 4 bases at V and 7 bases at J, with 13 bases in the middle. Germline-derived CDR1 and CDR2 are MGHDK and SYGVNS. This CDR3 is CASSVSSTSEKLFF. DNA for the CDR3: TGTGCCAGCAGTGTATCGTCAACGAGTGAAAAACTGTTTTTT.

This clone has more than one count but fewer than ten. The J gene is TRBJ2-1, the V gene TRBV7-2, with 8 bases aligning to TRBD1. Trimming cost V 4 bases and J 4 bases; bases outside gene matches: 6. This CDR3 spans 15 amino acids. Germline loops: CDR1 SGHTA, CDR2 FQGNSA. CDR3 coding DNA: TGTGCCAGCAGCTCCGACAGGGGCCGATACAATGAGCAGTTCTTC. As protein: CASSSDRGRYNEQFF.

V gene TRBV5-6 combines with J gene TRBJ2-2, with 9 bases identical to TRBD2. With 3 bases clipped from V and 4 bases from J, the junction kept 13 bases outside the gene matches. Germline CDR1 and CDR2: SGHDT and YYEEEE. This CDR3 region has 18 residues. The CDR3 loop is CASSSIPTTSGFTGELFF. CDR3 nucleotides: TGTGCCAGCAGCTCTATCCCCACGACTAGCGGCTTCACCGGGGAGCTGTTTTTT.

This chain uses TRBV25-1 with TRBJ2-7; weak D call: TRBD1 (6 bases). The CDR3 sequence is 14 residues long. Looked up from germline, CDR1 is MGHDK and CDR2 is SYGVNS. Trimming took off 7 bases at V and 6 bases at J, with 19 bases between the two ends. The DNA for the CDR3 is TGTGCCAGCACACAGGGTGGCAGCTTAGGCGAGCAGTACTTC. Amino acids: CASTQGGSLGEQYF.

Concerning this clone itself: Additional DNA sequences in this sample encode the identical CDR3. CDR3 sequence: CSVESRGNEQYF. The CDR3 region has the DNA TGCAGCGTTGAATCCAGGGGCAACGAGCAGTACTTC. This sequence joins TRBV29-1 and TRBJ2-7, with D tentatively TRBD1 (6 bases). Looked up from germline, CDR1 is SQVTM and CDR2 is ANQGSEA. Trimming took 2 bases from V and 5 from J, leaving 10 bases between them. This CDR3 spans 12 amino acids.

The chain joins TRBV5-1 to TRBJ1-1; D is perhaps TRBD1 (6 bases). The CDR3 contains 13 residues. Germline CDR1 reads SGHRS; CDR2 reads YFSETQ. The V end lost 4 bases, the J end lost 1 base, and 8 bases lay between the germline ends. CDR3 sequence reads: CASSRGQNTEAFF. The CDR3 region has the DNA TGCGCCAGCAGCAGGGGACAGAACACTGAAGCTTTCTTT.

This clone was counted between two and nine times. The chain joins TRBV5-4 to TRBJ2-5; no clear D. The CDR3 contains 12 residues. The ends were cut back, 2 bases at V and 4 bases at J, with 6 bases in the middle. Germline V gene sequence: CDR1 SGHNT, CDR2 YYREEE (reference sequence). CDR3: CASSFDIETQYF. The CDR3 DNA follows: TGTGCCAGCAGCTTCGACATAGAGACCCAGTACTTC.

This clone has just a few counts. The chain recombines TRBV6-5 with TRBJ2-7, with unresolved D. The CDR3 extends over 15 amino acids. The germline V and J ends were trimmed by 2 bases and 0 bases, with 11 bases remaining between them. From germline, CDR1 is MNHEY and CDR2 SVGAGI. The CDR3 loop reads CASSYGAVSSYEQYF. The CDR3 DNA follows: TGTGCCAGCAGTTACGGTGCGGTAAGCTCCTACGAGCAGTACTTC.

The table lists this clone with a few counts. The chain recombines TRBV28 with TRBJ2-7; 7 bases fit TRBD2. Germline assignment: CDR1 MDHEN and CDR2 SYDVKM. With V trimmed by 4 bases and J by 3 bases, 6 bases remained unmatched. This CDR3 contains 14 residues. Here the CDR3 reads CASSSGTTVYEQYF. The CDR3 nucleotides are TGTGCCAGCAGTTCCGGGACTACCGTCTACGAGCAGTACTTC.

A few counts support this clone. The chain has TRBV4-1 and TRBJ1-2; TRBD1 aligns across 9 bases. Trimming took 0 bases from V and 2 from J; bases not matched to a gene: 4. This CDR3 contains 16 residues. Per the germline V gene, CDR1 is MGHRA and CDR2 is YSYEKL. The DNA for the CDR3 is TGCGCCAGCAGCCAAGAGGGACAGGGCGGCAACTATGGCTACACCTTC. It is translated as CASSQEGQGGNYGYTF.

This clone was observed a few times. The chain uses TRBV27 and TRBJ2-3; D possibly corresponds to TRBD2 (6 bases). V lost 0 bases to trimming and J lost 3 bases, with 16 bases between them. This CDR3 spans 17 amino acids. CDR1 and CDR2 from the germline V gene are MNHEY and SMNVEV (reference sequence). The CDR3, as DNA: TGTGCCAGCAGTTTATCCGGGGGTTACAGTGTGACAGATACGCAGTATTTT. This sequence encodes CASSLSGGYSVTDTQYF.

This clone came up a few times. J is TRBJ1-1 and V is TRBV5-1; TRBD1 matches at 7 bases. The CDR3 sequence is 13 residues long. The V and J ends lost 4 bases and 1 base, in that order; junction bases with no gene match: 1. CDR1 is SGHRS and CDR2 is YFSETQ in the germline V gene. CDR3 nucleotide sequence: TGCGCCAGCAGCCCAGGGGGGAACACTGAAGCTTTCTTT. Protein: CASSPGGNTEAFF.

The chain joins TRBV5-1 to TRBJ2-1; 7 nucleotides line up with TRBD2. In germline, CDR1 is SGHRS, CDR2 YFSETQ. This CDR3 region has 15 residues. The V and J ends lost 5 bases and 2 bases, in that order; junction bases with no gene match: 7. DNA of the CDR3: TGCGCCAGCAGAACAAGCGGGGTAACCTACAATGAGCAGTTCTTC. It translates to CASRTSGVTYNEQFF.

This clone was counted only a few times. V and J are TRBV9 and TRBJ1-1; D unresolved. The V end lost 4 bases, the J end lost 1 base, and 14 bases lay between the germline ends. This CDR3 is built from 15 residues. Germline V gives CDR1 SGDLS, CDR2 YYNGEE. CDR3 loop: CASSPLAGENTEAFF. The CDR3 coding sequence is TGTGCCAGCAGCCCGTTAGCCGGGGAGAACACTGAAGCTTTCTTT.

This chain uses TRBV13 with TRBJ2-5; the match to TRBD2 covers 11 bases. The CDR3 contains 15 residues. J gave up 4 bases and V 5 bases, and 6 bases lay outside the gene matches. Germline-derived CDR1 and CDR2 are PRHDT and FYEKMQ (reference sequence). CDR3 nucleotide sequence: TGTGCCAGCAGCGCCTCACTAGCGGGAGTAGAGACCCAGTACTTC. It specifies CASSASLAGVETQYF.